Each of the 15 T cell receptor beta chains below was sequenced from the same sample in a study of T cells in Graves' hyperthyroidism and ophthalmopathy. RNA transcripts served as the template for amplifying TCR beta CDR3 regions. With the HTBI primer set, the TCR CDR3 went through a first round of RT-PCR. TCRdb passed the multiplex PCR reads through MiXCR, listing each CDR3 protein once. The sample yields some 420,000 distinct CDR3 sequences, roughly an eighth seen once. Sequenced material: blood. These TCRs come from a young woman with Graves' hyperthyroidism.

This clonotype was observed at least ten times. The chain employs TRBV20-1 and TRBJ2-3; the match to TRBD1 covers 9 bases. The V segment lost 6 bases and the J segment 0 bases; nucleotides outside the gene matches: 13. The CDR3 consists of 17 residues. Germline V gene lookup returns CDR1 DFQATT and CDR2 SNEGSKA (reference sequence). The CDR3 DNA reads as TGCAGTGCCGACGGACAGGGGCGCACTTCTAGCACAGATACGCAGTATTTT. It encodes CSADGQGRTSSTDTQYF.

This clonotype occurred many times. The chain joins TRBV27 to TRBJ2-2; possibly TRBD2 for D (6 bases). The V gene's germline CDR1 is MNHEY and CDR2 SMNVEV (reference sequence). This CDR3 is 16 amino acids long. The V end lost 3 bases, the J end lost 1 base, and 12 bases lay between the germline ends. The CDR3 here is CASSFLSGLNTGELFF. The CDR3 coding sequence is TGTGCCAGCAGTTTTCTTAGCGGTTTGAACACCGGGGAGCTGTTTTTT.

This clonotype has at least ten counts. This chain links TRBV12-3 or TRBV12-4 with TRBJ2-1; 7 nucleotides align to TRBD2. V was pared by 4 bases and J by 7 bases, with 16 bases of the junction left unmatched. The length of the CDR3 is 17 residues. The CDR3 protein is CASSYWSSGIRKNEQFF. The CDR3 nucleotides are TGTGCCAGCAGTTACTGGTCCAGCGGGATAAGAAAAAATGAGCAGTTCTTC.

With respect to this clonotype: A much bigger clone sits one base away, suggesting this may be a read error. The chain recombines TRBV6-2 or TRBV6-3 with TRBJ2-7; D not certain. The DNA matches TRBJ2-1 better at its end, which makes the J call doubtful. Germline lookup yields CDR1 MNHEY and CDR2 SVGEGT. This CDR3 has 14 amino acids. In DNA form, the CDR3 reads TGTGCCAGCAGTTCCCAGTGGGCCACCTACGAGCAGTTCTTC. The encoded protein is CASSSQWATYEQFF.

This clonotype was detected many times. CDR3 loop: CASSREENTEAFF. CDR3 DNA sequence: TGTGCCAGCAGCCGCGAGGAGAACACTGAAGCTTTCTTT. The chain joins TRBV7-6 to TRBJ1-1; D is undetermined. Per the germline V gene, CDR1 is SGHVS and CDR2 is FNYEAQ. The CDR3 length is 13 residues. Trimming removed 5 bases from V and 1 base from J, with 8 bases in between.

This clonotype was counted ten times or more. The rearrangement joins TRBV29-1 to TRBJ1-3, with a tentative D call TRBD1 (5 bases). CDR3 size: 14 residues. Looked up from germline, CDR1 is SQVTM and CDR2 is ANQGSEA. V was trimmed by 4 bases and J by 4 bases, leaving 14 bases between them. The CDR3 spells CSVVAGGTGNTIYF. Written as DNA, the CDR3 is TGCAGCGTTGTGGCTGGGGGAACGGGAAACACCATATATTTT.

This chain links TRBV7-9 with TRBJ2-1; 7 nucleotides match TRBD1. The ends lost 6 bases at V and 1 base at J; junction bases unmatched: 9. The CDR3 length is 16 residues. CDR1 and CDR2 from the germline V gene are SEHNR and FQNEAQ (reference sequence). The CDR3 region is CASRPRQGRSYNEQFF. The CDR3 DNA follows: TGTGCCAGCAGGCCCCGACAGGGCCGGTCCTACAATGAGCAGTTCTTC.

Worth noting for this clonotype: It may be a read error: a sequence one base away is much more abundant. J is TRBJ1-4 and V is TRBV28; 11 bases map to TRBD1. This CDR3 has 16 amino acids. Germline loops: CDR1 MDHEN, CDR2 SYDVKM. The CDR3 region is CASSLMGQGDGEELFF. For the CDR3, the DNA is TGTGCCAGCAGTTTAATGGGACAGGGGGATGGTGAAGAACTGTTTTTT. Supplemented by reference TRBV28 and TRBJ1-4, the full variable domain reads DVKVTQSSRYLVKRTGEKVFLECVQDMDHENMFWYRQDPGLGLRLIYFSYDVKMKEKGDIPEGYSVSREKKERFSLILESASTNQTSMYLCASSLMGQGDGEELFFGSGTQLSVL.

This clonotype was seen at least ten times. The chain joins TRBV5-5 to TRBJ1-5, with TRBD1 as a possible D gene (5 bases). The CDR3 has 14 amino acids. Germline values: CDR1 SGHKS, CDR2 YYEKEE (reference sequence). V lost 4 bases, J lost 4 bases, and 12 bases lay in between. The CDR3 region has the DNA TGTGCCAGCAGCGTAGACGCAGGGAATCAGCCCCAGCATTTT. Its protein product is CASSVDAGNQPQHF.

The rearrangement joins TRBV28 to TRBJ1-2, with D possibly being TRBD1 (5 bases). Per the germline V gene, CDR1 is MDHEN and CDR2 is SYDVKM. This CDR3 is built from 13 residues. Trimming pared 4 bases from V and 4 bases from J, leaving 10 bases between. CDR3 DNA: TGTGCCAGCAGTTCCCATGACAGCTATGGCTACACCTTC. Residues: CASSSHDSYGYTF.

The genes are TRBV25-1 and TRBJ1-3; no clear D gene. The CDR3 consists of 14 residues. With 1 base removed from V and 2 bases from J, the gap between germline ends came to 6 bases. Germline V gene sequence: CDR1 MGHDK, CDR2 SYGVNS. This CDR3 reads CASSESGTGNTIYF. The CDR3 DNA is TGTGCCAGCAGTGAATCGGGGACTGGAAACACCATATATTTT.

This clonotype was counted a few times. This rearrangement joins TRBV5-6 to TRBJ2-5; perhaps TRBD1 as D (5 bases). Germline CDR1 SGHDT, CDR2 YYEEEE. The V and J ends lost 2 bases and 3 bases respectively, with 14 bases between them. The CDR3 consists of 15 residues. CDR3 sequence: CASSFRQWGKETQYF. In nucleotides, the CDR3 is TGTGCCAGCAGCTTCCGACAGTGGGGAAAAGAGACCCAGTACTTC.

This clonotype showed up just a few times. The chain combines TRBV15 with TRBJ2-7; 10 bases align to TRBD2. V lost 0 bases to trimming and J lost 6 bases; unmatched junction nucleotides: 5. CDR3 length equals 15 residues. Germline CDR1 reads LNHNV; CDR2 reads YYDKDF (reference sequence). CDR3 nucleotides: TGTGCCACCAGCAGAGAGGGGCTAGCGGGAGCCGAGCAGTACTTC. Its translation is CATSREGLAGAEQYF.

V gene TRBV5-1 combines with J gene TRBJ1-2; TRBD1 might be the D (6 bases). Per germline, CDR1 SGHRS and CDR2 YFSETQ. The ends were cut back, 0 bases at V and 3 bases at J, with 9 bases in the middle. The CDR3 is 14 amino acids. For the CDR3, the DNA is TGCGCCAGCAGCTTGGAACAGGGCTACTATGGCTACACCTTC. This translates into CASSLEQGYYGYTF.

This clonotype appeared a few times. The V call is TRBV4-2, the J call TRBJ2-2; 10 nucleotides match TRBD1. The CDR3 loop spans 16 amino acids. Trimming removed 0 bases from V and 8 bases from J; junction bases left unmatched: 6. Germline CDR1 and CDR2: LGHNA and YNFKEQ. The CDR3 sequence is CASSQEGQGRGGELFF. For the CDR3, the DNA is TGTGCCAGCAGCCAAGAGGGACAGGGGCGGGGGGGGGAGCTGTTTTTT.